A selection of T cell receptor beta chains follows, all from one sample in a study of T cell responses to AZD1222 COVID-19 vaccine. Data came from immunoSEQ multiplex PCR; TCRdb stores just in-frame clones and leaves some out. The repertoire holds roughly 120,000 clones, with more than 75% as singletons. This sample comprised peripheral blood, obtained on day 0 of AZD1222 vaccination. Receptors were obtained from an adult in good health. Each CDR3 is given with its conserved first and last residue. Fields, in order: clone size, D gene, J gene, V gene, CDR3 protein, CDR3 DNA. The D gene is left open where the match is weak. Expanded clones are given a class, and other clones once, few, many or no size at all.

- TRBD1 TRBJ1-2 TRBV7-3 CASSPTGVYGYTF TGTGCCAGCAGTCCTACAGGGGTCTATGGCTACACCTTC
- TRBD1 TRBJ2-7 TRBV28 CASSSGGLTYEQYF TGTGCCAGCAGTTCAGGGGGCTTGACCTACGAGCAGTACTTC
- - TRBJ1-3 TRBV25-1 CASSAVSSGNTIYF TGTGCCAGCAGTGCGGTCAGCTCTGGAAACACCATATATTTT
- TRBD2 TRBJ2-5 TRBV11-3 CASSLAGGQETQYF TGTGCCAGCAGCTTGGCGGGGGGGCAAGAGACCCAGTACTTC
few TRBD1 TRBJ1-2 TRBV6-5 CASSRENRGRDGYTF TGTGCCAGCAGTCGAGAAAACAGGGGTCGTGATGGCTACACCTTC
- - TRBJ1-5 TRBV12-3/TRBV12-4 CASSFLVGQPQHF TGTGCCAGCAGTTTCTTGGTGGGGCAGCCCCAGCATTTT
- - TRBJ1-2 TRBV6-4 CASSDSLGDTRYGYTF TGTGCCAGCAGTGACTCATTGGGGGACACTCGCTATGGCTACACCTTC
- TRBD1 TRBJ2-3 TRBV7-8 CASSTYRGLSSTDTQYF TGTGCCAGCAGCACCTACAGGGGGCTGTCTAGCACAGATACGCAGTATTTT
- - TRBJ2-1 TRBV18 CASSPTQGAYNEQFF TGTGCCAGCTCACCAACTCAGGGCGCCTACAATGAGCAGTTCTTC
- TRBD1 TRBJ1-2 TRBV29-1 CSVEEGNWAGGDYGYTF TGCAGCGTTGAAGAGGGAAATTGGGCAGGGGGCGACTATGGCTACACCTTC
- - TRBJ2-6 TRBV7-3 CASSPRASGANVLTF TGTGCCAGCAGCCCCAGGGCCTCTGGGGCCAACGTCCTGACTTTC
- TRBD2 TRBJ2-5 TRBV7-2 CASSLAPLGSGTAGRETQYF TGTGCCAGCAGCTTAGCTCCTTTAGGTAGCGGGACGGCTGGGCGAGAGACCCAGTACTTC
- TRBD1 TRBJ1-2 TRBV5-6 CASSFRDRGLRGYTF TGTGCCAGCAGCTTCCGGGACAGGGGGCTGAGGGGCTACACCTTC
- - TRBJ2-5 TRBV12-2 CASRLLLAPKETQYF TGTGCAAGTCGCCTTCTACTAGCGCCGAAAGAGACCCAGTACTTC
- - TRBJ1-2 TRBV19 CASSITAADGYTF TGTGCCAGTAGTATAACGGCGGCAGATGGCTACACCTTC
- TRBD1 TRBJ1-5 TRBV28 CASSLGPGQGAGQPQHF TGTGCCAGCAGTTTGGGGCCGGGACAGGGGGCCGGGCAGCCCCAGCATTTT
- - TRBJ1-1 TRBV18 CASSPTTRRAWVEAFF TGTGCCAGCTCACCTACCACACGGAGAGCTTGGGTTGAAGCTTTCTTT
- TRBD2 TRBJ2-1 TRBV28 CASCTLTAGLYNEQFF TGTGCCAGTTGCACTTTGACAGCGGGGCTCTACAATGAGCAGTTCTTC
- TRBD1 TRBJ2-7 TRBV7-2 CASSLSTGKIGEQYF TGTGCCAGCAGCCTCTCGACAGGGAAGATCGGCGAGCAGTACTTC
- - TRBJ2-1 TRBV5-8 CASSLGQSSYNEQFF TGTGCCAGCAGCCTCGGACAGTCCTCCTACAATGAGCAGTTCTTC
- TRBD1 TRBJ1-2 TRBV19 CASSMFQGDGYTF TGTGCCAGTAGTATGTTTCAGGGGGATGGCTACACCTTC
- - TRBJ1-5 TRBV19 CASSIGFNQPQHF TGTGCCAGTAGTATAGGTTTCAATCAGCCCCAGCATTTT
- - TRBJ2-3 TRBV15 CATSRPPRGAWTDTQYF TGTGCCACCAGCAGACCTCCTCGGGGGGCCTGGACAGATACGCAGTATTTT
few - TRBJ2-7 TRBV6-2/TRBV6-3 CASSLDSYQYF TGTGCCAGCAGTTTAGACAGTTATCAGTACTTC
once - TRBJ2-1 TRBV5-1 CASSPGTDHYEQFF TGCGCCAGCAGCCCAGGGACGGACCACTATGAGCAGTTCTTC
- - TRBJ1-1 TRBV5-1 CASSRLGPNTEAFF TGCGCCAGCAGCCGCTTGGGACCGAACACTGAAGCTTTCTTT
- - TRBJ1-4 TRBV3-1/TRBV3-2 CASSHQGGIREKLFF TGTGCCAGCAGCCACCAAGGGGGGATACGCGAAAAACTGTTTTTT
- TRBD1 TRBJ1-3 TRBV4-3 CASSQGQGANTIYF TGCGCCAGCAGCCAAGGACAGGGGGCAAACACCATATATTTT
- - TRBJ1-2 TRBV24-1 CATSDPGRSNYGYTF TGTGCCACCAGTGACCCAGGCAGGTCTAACTATGGCTACACCTTC
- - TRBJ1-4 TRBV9 CASSAQGLNEKLFF TGTGCCAGCAGTGCCCAGGGGCTGAATGAAAAACTGTTTTTT
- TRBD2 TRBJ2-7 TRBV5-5 CASSVSPRAGESYEQYF TGTGCCAGCAGCGTGTCTCCGCGGGCGGGGGAGAGCTACGAGCAGTACTTC
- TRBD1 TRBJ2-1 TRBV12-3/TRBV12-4 CASSWAGGNEQFF TGTGCCAGCAGTTGGGCAGGGGGCAATGAGCAGTTCTTC
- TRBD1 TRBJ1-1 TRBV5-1 CASSPDRGNTEAFF TGCGCCAGCAGTCCGGACAGGGGGAACACTGAAGCTTTCTTT
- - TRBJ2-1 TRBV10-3 CAISESLSDEQFF TGTGCCATCAGTGAGAGCCTTAGCGACGAGCAGTTCTTC
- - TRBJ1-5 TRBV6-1 CASSEGLSMTQPQHF TGTGCCAGCAGCGAAGGACTCTCTATGACCCAGCCCCAGCATTTT
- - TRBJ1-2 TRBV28 CASSLKTDYGYTF TGTGCCAGCAGTTTAAAGACAGACTATGGCTACACCTTC
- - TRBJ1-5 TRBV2 CASSVGGDPNQPQHF TGTGCCAGCAGTGTCGGGGGGGATCCAAATCAGCCCCAGCATTTT
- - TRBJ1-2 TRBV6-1 CASSEFQANYGYTF TGTGCCAGCAGTGAATTCCAGGCGAACTATGGCTACACCTTC
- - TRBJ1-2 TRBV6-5 CASTAGSIYGYTF TGTGCCAGCACTGCCGGATCCATCTATGGCTACACCTTC
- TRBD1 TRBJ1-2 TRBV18 CASSLGTEWDGYTF TGTGCCAGCTCACTCGGGACAGAATGGGATGGCTACACCTTC
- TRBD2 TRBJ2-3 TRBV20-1 CSASEREAGADTQYF TGCAGTGCTAGTGAGCGGGAGGCTGGAGCAGATACGCAGTATTTT
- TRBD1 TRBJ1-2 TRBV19 CASSATRDRGPRLYGYTF TGTGCCAGTAGTGCCACCCGGGACAGGGGGCCCCGGCTATATGGCTACACCTTC